This TCR beta chain originates from a study of T cells in Graves' hyperthyroidism and ophthalmopathy. Overall study results and limits: Ophthalmopathy was predicted by the model a median of around 5.9 months ahead of onset. A model built on 13 V-J features separated ophthalmopathy from stable hyperthyroidism.

RNA transcripts provided the source from which TCR beta CDR3 regions were amplified. First-round RT-PCR targeting the TCR CDR3 was performed with the HTBI primer set. TCRdb analysed the multiplex PCR reads with MiXCR anew, one entry per CDR3 protein. The sample contains fewer than 900,000 distinct CDR3 sequences, around 20% of which appear only once. About this clonotype itself: Its matching antigen is unknown.

With 6 bases removed from V and 0 bases from J, the gap between germline ends came to 12 bases. CDR1 and CDR2 from the germline V gene are MNHEY and SMNVEV (reference sequence). The CDR3 totals 16 residues. The specimen sequenced was blood. This sequence joins TRBV27 and TRBJ2-6; D gene unclear. The sequence was obtained from a woman aged 45-59 years with Graves' hyperthyroidism that later progressed to Graves' ophthalmopathy. CDR3 sequence reads: CASRTLGSSGANVLTF. The CDR3 region has the DNA TGTGCCAGCAGAACTTTAGGAAGCTCTGGGGCCAACGTCCTGACTTTC. Looking up the rest from reference TRBV27 and TRBJ2-6 gives the full variable domain: EAQVTQNPRYLITVTGKKLTVTCSQNMNHEYMSWYRQDPGLGLRQIYYSMNVEVTDKGDVPEGYKVSRKEKRNFPLILESPSPNQTSLYFCASRTLGSSGANVLTFGAGSRLTVL.